This passage covers 6 T cell receptor beta chains from one sample sequenced in a study of cytomegalovirus exposure and HLA in healthy donors. PCR involved 60 Vbeta and 13 Jbeta primers. The data were produced by immunoSEQ multiplex PCR, yet TCRdb's version contains in-frame clones alone and is incomplete. The sample contains about 160,000 clones, 85% of which appear only once. The sequenced material came from PBMCs. The receptor set was obtained from a boy aged 2 to 10 in good health and CMV-seronegative.

This clone has only one observation. The chain recombines TRBV11-2 with TRBJ2-3; 7 bases agree with TRBD1. Germline CDR1 reads SGHAT; CDR2 reads FQNNGV. The CDR3 has 15 amino acids. Trimming at V came to 3 bases and at J to 2 bases, leaving 5 bases not matched to a gene. The CDR3, as DNA: TGTGCCAGCAGCTTTGGAACAGGGGTCACAGATACGCAGTATTTT. Encoded protein: CASSFGTGVTDTQYF. Full variable domain (missing parts from reference TRBV11-2 and TRBJ2-3): EAGVAQSPRYKIIEKRQSVAFWCNPISGHATLYWYQQILGQGPKLLIQFQNNGVVDDSQLPKDRFSAERLKGVDSTLKIQPAKLEDSAVYLCASSFGTGVTDTQYFGPGTRLTVL.

V and J are TRBV5-1 and TRBJ2-1; D remains ambiguous. The ends were cut back, 0 bases at V and 2 bases at J, with 6 bases in the middle. Germline lookup yields CDR1 SGHRS and CDR2 YFSETQ. The CDR3 extends over 14 amino acids. CDR3 region: CASSLVQTYNEQFF. The DNA for the CDR3 is TGCGCCAGCAGCTTGGTACAAACCTACAATGAGCAGTTCTTC.

The chain links TRBV11-2 to TRBJ2-5; TRBD1 matches 11 bases. The J segment lost 4 bases and the V segment lost 5 bases, leaving 9 bases of the junction unmatched. The CDR3 covers 16 residues. Germline V gene data show CDR1 as SGHAT and CDR2 as FQNNGV. The CDR3 loop reads CASSPLRTGGGETQYF. The CDR3 DNA sequence: TGTGCCAGCAGCCCCCTTAGGACAGGGGGCGGAGAGACCCAGTACTTC. The whole variable domain, remainder taken from reference TRBV11-2 and TRBJ2-5, is EAGVAQSPRYKIIEKRQSVAFWCNPISGHATLYWYQQILGQGPKLLIQFQNNGVVDDSQLPKDRFSAERLKGVDSTLKIQPAKLEDSAVYLCASSPLRTGGGETQYFGPGTRLLVL.

The chain employs TRBV6-5 and TRBJ1-2, with D possibly being TRBD1 (6 bases). Trimming removed 4 bases at V and 4 bases at J, with 10 bases between. This CDR3 is built from 13 residues. Germline V gene sequence: CDR1 MNHEY, CDR2 SVGAGI. CDR3 sequence reads: CASSSGQFYGYTF. Written as DNA, the CDR3 is TGTGCCAGCAGTTCAGGACAGTTCTATGGCTACACCTTC.

This sequence joins TRBV28 and TRBJ2-7; no clear D. V was pared by 6 bases and J by 0 bases, with 12 bases between. The CDR3 runs to 14 residues. CDR1 and CDR2 (germline): MDHEN, SYDVKM. CDR3 region: CASSLARSSYEQYF. The DNA for the CDR3 is TGTGCCAGCAGCTTGGCGAGGAGCTCCTACGAGCAGTACTTC.

The V and J genes are TRBV2 and TRBJ2-1; 11 bases match TRBD2. Trimming took 0 bases from V and 6 from J; bases not matched to a gene: 4. Germline CDR1 SNHLY, CDR2 FYNNEI. CDR3 size: 16 residues. The CDR3 sequence is CASSEALAGGTNEQFF. The CDR3 DNA sequence: TGTGCCAGCAGTGAAGCGTTAGCGGGGGGGACCAATGAGCAGTTCTTC.